This T cell receptor (beta chain) was recorded in a study of siplizumab effects on memory and regulatory T cells. Notes on the study in general: Treatment with siplizumab left mappable alloreactive CD4+ clones averaging roughly 70% Treg-derived, compared with approximately 25% in controls. Poor capture below about 10^-5 frequency left most alloreactive clones unmapped to unstimulated subsets. A naive or memory phenotype could not be assigned to roughly 75-97% of the proliferating CD4+ or CD8+ clones. There appeared to be greater diversity in naive T cells than in memory cells, and naive T cells seemed major contributors to the alloresponse.

Comment on this clone: The antigen remains unidentified.

Sequenced by immunoSEQ multiplex PCR; TCRdb stores in-frame clones only, minus some. The sample shows 90,000 to 150,000 clones, about 94% of them seen only once. There are 15 residues in the CDR3. Germline assignment: CDR1 MNHEY and CDR2 SMNVEV (reference sequence). The V gene end was trimmed by 6 bases and the J gene end by 1 base; junction bases not matched to a gene: 5. The sequenced material came from non-Treg CD4+ T cells sorted from blood. The TCR was taken from a human donor in good health. The V and J genes are TRBV27 and TRBJ2-1, with TRBD1 matching 8 bases. In DNA form, the CDR3 reads TGTGCCAGCAGCTGGACAGGGATATCCTACAATGAGCAGTTCTTC. Amino acid sequence: CASSWTGISYNEQFF.